The 21 T cell receptor beta chains reported below all come from one sample, sequenced in a study of cytomegalovirus exposure and HLA in healthy donors. The PCR used 60 Vbeta and 13 Jbeta primers. Assay used: immunoSEQ multiplex PCR; TCRdb lists only in-frame clones, some missing. This sample yields approximately 130,000 clones, of which around nine tenths are seen a single time; less than 5.5% belongs to the top ten. Input material: PBMCs. The receptors stem from a woman in her twenties or thirties in good health and CMV-seronegative.

The chain recombines TRBV18 with TRBJ1-2; 8 positions agree with TRBD1. This CDR3 is built from 14 residues. CDR1 is KGHSH, CDR2 LQKENI, per germline. The ends lost 5 bases at V and 1 base at J; junction bases unmatched: 3. DNA of the CDR3: TGTGCCAGCTCAGCGGACAGGGATAACTATGGCTACACCTTC. This encodes CASSADRDNYGYTF.

V is TRBV7-6 and J is TRBJ2-5; 9 bases align to TRBD2. The assigned J gene may be wrong: the sequence end matches TRBJ2-7 better. This CDR3 has 18 amino acids. Germline lookup yields CDR1 SGHVS and CDR2 FNYEAQ. This CDR3 reads CASSLALASGTSSYEQYF. CDR3 nucleotides: TGTGCCAGCAGCTTAGCGTTGGCTAGCGGGACTAGCTCCTACGAGCAGTACTTC.

The chain recombines TRBV6-1 with TRBJ2-1; D is perhaps TRBD2 (6 bases). The CDR3 sequence is 14 residues long. Trimming removed 6 bases from V and 15 bases from J, with 24 bases in between. Germline-derived CDR1 and CDR2 are MNHNS and SASEGT. The CDR3 protein is CASRAYLPGLVPFF. CDR3 in DNA: TGTGCCAGCAGGGCTTACCTCCCGGGACTGGTGCCGTTCTTC.

The chain recombines TRBV27 with TRBJ2-7; TRBD2 is a possible D gene (6 bases). Trimming pared 6 bases from V and 3 bases from J, leaving 12 bases between. CDR1 MNHEY and CDR2 SMNVEV come from the germline V gene (reference sequence). The CDR3 is 13 residues long. CDR3 in amino acids: CASRGGSYYEQYF. In DNA form, the CDR3 reads TGTGCCAGCAGGGGGGGATCTTACTACGAGCAGTACTTC.

The chain is built from TRBV4-1 and TRBJ1-5; 8 bases fit TRBD1. The CDR3 has 16 residues. Germline V gene sequence: CDR1 MGHRA, CDR2 YSYEKL. The V gene end was trimmed by 1 base and the J gene end by 3 bases; junction bases not matched to a gene: 5. For the CDR3, the DNA is TGCGCCAGCAGCCAAGTGGGACAGGCCTACAATCAGCCCCAGCATTTT. Its translation is CASSQVGQAYNQPQHF.

The chain couples TRBV29-1 to TRBJ2-3, with D perhaps matching TRBD1 (6 bases). This CDR3 has 12 residues. Germline V gene sequence: CDR1 SQVTM, CDR2 ANQGSEA. V shed 2 bases and J shed 8 bases, with 11 bases lying between them. CDR3 loop: CSVETGPSTQYF. As DNA, the CDR3 is TGCAGCGTTGAAACAGGGCCCAGTACGCAGTATTTT.

The V gene is TRBV19, the J gene TRBJ1-2, with 7 bases that match TRBD1. Germline lookup yields CDR1 LNHDA and CDR2 SQIVND (reference sequence). CDR3 length: 13 amino acids. The V segment lost 4 bases and the J segment 4 bases; nucleotides outside the gene matches: 3. CDR3 nucleotides: TGTGCCAGTAGTACGGGACAGTTCTATGGCTACACCTTC. Translating it yields CASSTGQFYGYTF.

The chain is built from TRBV5-1 and TRBJ1-2; D is perhaps TRBD1 (5 bases). V lost 4 bases to trimming and J lost 2 bases, with 9 bases between them. This CDR3 contains 13 residues. In germline, CDR1 is SGHRS, CDR2 YFSETQ. This chain's CDR3 is CASSPDSNYGYTF. The CDR3 DNA reads TGCGCCAGCAGCCCTGACAGCAACTATGGCTACACCTTC.

This chain connects TRBV27 to TRBJ2-5; D ambiguous. The CDR3 runs 13 residues. The germline V gene encodes CDR1 MNHEY and CDR2 SMNVEV (reference sequence). Trimming pared 0 bases from V and 5 bases from J, leaving 7 bases between. CDR3 loop: CASSLSGLETQYF. The CDR3 DNA is TGTGCCAGCAGTTTATCCGGGTTGGAGACCCAGTACTTC.

This chain connects TRBV5-8 to TRBJ2-5; weak D call: TRBD1 (5 bases). The CDR3 totals 14 residues. Germline V gene sequence: CDR1 SGHTS, CDR2 YDEGEE. V was cut by 0 bases and J by 5 bases, with 11 bases left in between. In nucleotides, the CDR3 is TGTGCCAGCAGCTTGGTACAGGTTAACGAGACCCAGTACTTC. Amino acids: CASSLVQVNETQYF.

This sequence joins TRBV9 and TRBJ2-3; a weak D match, TRBD1 (6 bases). The V end lost 0 bases, the J end lost 3 bases, and 14 bases lay between the germline ends. This CDR3 spans 16 amino acids. Germline CDR1 reads SGDLS; CDR2 reads YYNGEE. The CDR3 DNA reads as TGTGCCAGCAGCGTAGGGGTTAGGGGGTGGACAGATACGCAGTATTTT. This encodes CASSVGVRGWTDTQYF. Complete variable domain (other parts from reference TRBV9 and TRBJ2-3): DSGVTQTPKHLITATGQRVTLRCSPRSGDLSVYWYQQSLDQGLQFLIQYYNGEERAKGNILERFSAQQFPDLHSELNLSSLELGDSALYFCASSVGVRGWTDTQYFGPGTRLTVL.

J is TRBJ2-7 and V is TRBV5-6; D is uncertain. CDR1 and CDR2 from the germline V gene are SGHDT and YYEEEE. Trimming removed 2 bases at V and 0 bases at J, with 9 bases between. This CDR3 comprises 14 residues. The DNA for the CDR3 is TGTGCCAGCAGCTTTCTCCCCAGCTCCTACGAGCAGTACTTC. It is translated as CASSFLPSSYEQYF.

This rearrangement joins TRBV7-8 to TRBJ1-5; D may be TRBD1 (5 bases). Looked up from germline, CDR1 is SGHVS and CDR2 is FQNEAQ. Trimming removed 6 bases at V and 6 bases at J, with 24 bases between. The CDR3 runs to 17 residues. CDR3 bases: TGTGCCAGCAGTCCGGCTCCAAGAGGGAGGGGAGGTCAGCCCCAGCATTTT. Its translation: CASSPAPRGRGGQPQHF.

The chain employs TRBV4-2 and TRBJ1-4; weak D call: TRBD1 (5 bases). The length of the CDR3 is 17 residues. With 0 bases removed from V and 4 bases from J, the gap between germline ends came to 15 bases. Per germline, CDR1 LGHNA and CDR2 YNFKEQ. The CDR3 loop reads CASSQDRPGGGNEKLFF. The CDR3 region has the DNA TGTGCCAGCAGCCAAGACCGCCCGGGGGGAGGTAATGAAAAACTGTTTTTT.

This clone was observed at least ten times. For the CDR3, the DNA is TGCGCCAGCAGCCACGGTGGACGGGGTGAAAAACTGTTTTTT. Encoded protein: CASSHGGRGEKLFF. The chain is built from TRBV4-3 and TRBJ1-4, with D hard to call. The CDR3 consists of 14 residues. V was clipped by 3 bases and J by 7 bases, with 12 bases between them. The germline V gene has CDR1 LGHNA and CDR2 YSLEER.

The chain employs TRBV28 and TRBJ1-2; D gene uncertain. V lost 8 bases to trimming and J lost 3 bases, with 13 bases between them. The CDR3 loop spans 13 amino acids. Germline loops: CDR1 MDHEN, CDR2 SYDVKM. The CDR3: CASRPEGYYGYTF. The CDR3 bases are TGTGCCAGCCGGCCGGAGGGCTACTATGGCTACACCTTC.

V gene TRBV28 combines with J gene TRBJ2-2; the match to TRBD2 covers 7 bases. V was clipped by 7 bases and J by 1 base; unmatched bases: 9. Germline V gives CDR1 MDHEN, CDR2 SYDVKM. This CDR3 has 16 residues. Here the CDR3 reads CASTPRDYLNTGELFF. The DNA for the CDR3 is TGTGCCAGCACCCCCCGGGACTACTTGAACACCGGGGAGCTGTTTTTT. Full variable domain (remainder filled in from reference TRBV28 and TRBJ2-2): DVKVTQSSRYLVKRTGEKVFLECVQDMDHENMFWYRQDPGLGLRLIYFSYDVKMKEKGDIPEGYSVSREKKERFSLILESASTNQTSMYLCASTPRDYLNTGELFFGEGSRLTVL.

This clone showed up just once. The gene calls are TRBV10-3 and TRBJ2-3; TRBD2 might be the D (6 bases). The germline CDR1 and CDR2 sequences are ENHRY and SYGVKD. The CDR3 is made up of 15 amino acids. Trimming took off 10 bases at V and 3 bases at J, with 20 bases between the two ends. CDR3 residues: CATRRGGSSTDTQYF. CDR3 nucleotides: TGTGCCACCCGTAGGGGAGGTAGTTCAACAGATACGCAGTATTTT.

The chain uses TRBV19 and TRBJ2-1; TRBD2 might be the D (6 bases). The CDR3 sequence is 13 residues long. The germline V gene encodes CDR1 LNHDA and CDR2 SQIVND (reference sequence). The V end was cut by 6 bases, the J end by 16 bases, with 22 bases between. The CDR3 loop reads CASSSWGGREEFF. The CDR3 region has the DNA TGTGCCAGTAGCTCGTGGGGCGGGCGGGAAGAATTCTTC.

This clone was found a few times. The chain couples TRBV5-6 to TRBJ1-1, with D perhaps TRBD1 (6 bases). V was pared by 4 bases and J by 2 bases, with 12 bases between. Germline V gene data show CDR1 as SGHDT and CDR2 as YYEEEE. CDR3 length equals 14 residues. CDR3 amino acids: CASSPGGLNTEAFF. CDR3 bases: TGTGCCAGCAGCCCCGGGGGGCTTAACACTGAAGCTTTCTTT.

This rearrangement joins TRBV11-2 to TRBJ1-2, with D possibly TRBD1 on 5 matching bases. V lost 1 base, J lost 14 bases, and 14 bases lay in between. The germline gives CDR1 SGHAT, CDR2 FQNNGV. The CDR3 has 12 residues. For the CDR3, the DNA is TGTGCCAGCAGCTTAGTAAGAAGTCCAGGGACCTTC. Residues: CASSLVRSPGTF.